Listed below are T cell receptor beta chains from one sample, sequenced in a study of radiation and T cells in renal cell carcinoma. Repertoires were generated with immunoSEQ multiplex PCR, while TCRdb's copy carries only in-frame clones and drops some. This sample has some 150,000 clones, with 80% to 90% found just once. The starting material was blood, obtained from a patient whose treatment included radiotherapy and nephrectomy. The receptors derive from a woman in her forties or fifties with renal cell carcinoma. CDR3s include the opening cysteine and the closing phenylalanine or tryptophan. D genes are given only for firm matches.

>TRBJ1-3|TRBV18|.
TGTGCCAGCTCACCGCGGACCTCTGGAAACACCATATATTTT
CASSPRTSGNTIYF
>TRBJ2-7|TRBV5-1|TRBD1
TGCGCCAGCAGGCCCGGGACAGGGTACGAGCAGTACTTC
CASRPGTGYEQYF
>TRBJ2-2|TRBV2|.
TGTGCCAGCAGTTCTACCCCGGAGGAACCGAACACCGGGGAGCTGTTTTTT
CASSSTPEEPNTGELFF
>TRBJ2-1|TRBV5-1|.
TGCGCCAGCAGCCCGGCCGGGGGTAGCGGTTCCTACAATGAGCAGTTCTTC
CASSPAGGSGSYNEQFF
>TRBJ1-1|TRBV20-1|.
TGCAGTGCCCAGGGGTCGGAAGCTTTCTTT
CSAQGSEAFF
>TRBJ2-2|TRBV10-3|TRBD2
TGTGCCATCAGTGAGTCGAGCTGGAGCGGGAGCGGGGAGCTGTTTTTT
CAISESSWSGSGELFF
>TRBJ1-2|TRBV9|.
TGTGCCAGCAGCCCGAGTTTCTATGGCTACACCTTC
CASSPSFYGYTF
>TRBJ1-1|TRBV4-3|.
TGCGCCAGCAGCCTTGGGGGTTCCCTGAACACTGAAGCTTTCTTT
CASSLGGSLNTEAFF
>TRBJ1-2|TRBV2|TRBD1
TGTGCCAGCAGTGAAGCAATGGGGACAGAGATACTCTATGGCTACACCTTC
CASSEAMGTEILYGYTF
>TRBJ1-2|TRBV28|.
TGTGCAAGCAGTCAGGGCGACTATGGCTACACCTTC
CASSQGDYGYTF
>TRBJ2-2|TRBV10-3|TRBD2
TGTGCCATCAGTGAGTCAACGGGACTACTTGCCGGGGAGCTGTTTTTT
CAISESTGLLAGELFF
>TRBJ1-2|TRBV6-5|TRBD1
TGTGCCAGCAGCTGGGACAGGGATTCTAGCTACACCTTC
CASSWDRDSSYTF